This T cell receptor beta chain was obtained from a study of early T cells in non-severe SARS-CoV-2 infection. Across the study: The authors sequenced bulk RNA from unsorted whole blood, leaving chains unpaired. General study points: The VDJdb matching leaned toward anti-spike CD8 responses and overlooked private and CD4 specificities.

MiXCR was run by TCRdb on the 5' RACE reads, yielding one entry per CDR3 protein. The table has fewer than 75,000 distinct CDR3 sequences, 18% seen once; the top ten hold about 8.2%. Germline CDR1 and CDR2: SGHAT and FQNNGV. V was shortened by 6 bases and J by 0 bases, with 6 bases between the two germline ends. This CDR3 has 13 residues. At least ten counts were recorded for this clonotype. Its cognate antigen is unknown. This TCR was sampled from an adult who was a healthcare worker with PCR-confirmed SARS-CoV-2 infection or an uninfected control (not recorded which). The chain links TRBV11-2 to TRBJ2-1; unclear D gene. The input for sequencing was whole blood, taken at baseline. The CDR3 DNA reads as TGTGCCAGCAGTCTAGGCTCCTACAATGAGCAGTTCTTC. This translates into CASSLGSYNEQFF.